These 3 T cell receptor beta chains came from one sample sequenced in a study of blood T cell repertoires in COVID-19. Only in-frame clones appear in the TCRdb table, and some are missing; sequencing was by immunoSEQ multiplex PCR. The table lists approximately 250,000 clones, around 90% of them singletons. Sequencing was done on a sample of PBMCs or T cells enriched from blood (not recorded which). These receptors were taken from a woman aged 25-40 years who had recovered from COVID-19.

This chain uses TRBV28 with TRBJ2-5, with 10 bases that match TRBD2. The germline gives CDR1 MDHEN, CDR2 SYDVKM. The CDR3 runs 15 residues. J gave up 4 bases and V 6 bases, and 8 bases lay outside the gene matches. CDR3 in amino acids: CASSLSGGARETQYF. The CDR3 nucleotides are TGTGCCAGCAGCCTAAGCGGGGGGGCCAGAGAGACCCAGTACTTC.

The chain has TRBV2 and TRBJ2-7, with 11 bases that match TRBD2. CDR3 length: 16 residues. CDR1 and CDR2 from the germline V gene are SNHLY and FYNNEI. With 4 bases clipped from V and 0 bases from J, the junction kept 5 bases outside the gene matches. The CDR3 here is CASSAPSGRLSYEQYF. Written as DNA, the CDR3 is TGTGCCAGCAGTGCCCCTAGCGGGAGGCTCTCCTACGAGCAGTACTTC.

In this sample, this clone turned up once. This CDR3 reads CASSPTGDQPQHF. CDR3 DNA: TGTGCCAGCTCACCGACAGGGGACCAGCCCCAGCATTTT. The chain employs TRBV18 and TRBJ1-5; 8 bases are shared with TRBD1. After removal of 3 bases from V and 7 bases from J, the junction contained 2 bases not matched to a gene. This CDR3 has 13 residues. Germline V gives CDR1 KGHSH, CDR2 LQKENI.